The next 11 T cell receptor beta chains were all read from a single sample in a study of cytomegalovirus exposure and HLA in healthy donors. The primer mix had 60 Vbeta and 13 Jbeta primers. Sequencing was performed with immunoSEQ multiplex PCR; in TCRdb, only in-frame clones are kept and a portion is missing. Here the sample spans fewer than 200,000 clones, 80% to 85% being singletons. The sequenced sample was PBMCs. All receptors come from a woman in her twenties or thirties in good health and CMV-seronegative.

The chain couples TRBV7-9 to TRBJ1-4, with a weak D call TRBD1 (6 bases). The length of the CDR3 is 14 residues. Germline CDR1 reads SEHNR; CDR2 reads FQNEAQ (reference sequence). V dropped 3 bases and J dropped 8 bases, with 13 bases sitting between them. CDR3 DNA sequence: TGTGCCAGCAGCTTCCAGGGGTTCGGAGAAAAACTGTTTTTT. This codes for CASSFQGFGEKLFF. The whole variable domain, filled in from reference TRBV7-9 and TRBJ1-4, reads DTGVSQNPRHKITKRGQNVTFRCDPISEHNRLYWYRQTLGQGPEFLTYFQNEAQLEKSRLLSDRFSAERPKGSFSTLEIQRTEQGDSAMYLCASSFQGFGEKLFFGSGTQLSVL.

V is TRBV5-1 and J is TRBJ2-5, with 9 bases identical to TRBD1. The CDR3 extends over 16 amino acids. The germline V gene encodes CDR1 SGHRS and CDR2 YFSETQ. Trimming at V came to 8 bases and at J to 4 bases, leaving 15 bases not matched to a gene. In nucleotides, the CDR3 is TGCGCCAGTAGCCGGGACAGGGAGGGCGTGGGAGAGACCCAGTACTTC. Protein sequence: CASSRDREGVGETQYF.

CDR3 nucleotide sequence: TGTGCCAGCAGTGAAGAAAACAGGGGCTATGGCTACACCTTC. This encodes CASSEENRGYGYTF. This rearrangement joins TRBV6-1 to TRBJ1-2; the match to TRBD1 covers 7 bases. The CDR3 spans 14 residues. The V segment lost 1 base and the J segment 4 bases; nucleotides outside the gene matches: 3. In germline, CDR1 is MNHNS, CDR2 SASEGT.

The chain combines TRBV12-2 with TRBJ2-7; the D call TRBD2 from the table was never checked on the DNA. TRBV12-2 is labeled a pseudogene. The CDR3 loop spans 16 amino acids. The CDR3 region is CASRLLLGGLTYEQYF. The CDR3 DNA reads TGTGCAAGTCGCTTACTTCTCGGGGGGCTGACCTACGAGCAGTACTTC.

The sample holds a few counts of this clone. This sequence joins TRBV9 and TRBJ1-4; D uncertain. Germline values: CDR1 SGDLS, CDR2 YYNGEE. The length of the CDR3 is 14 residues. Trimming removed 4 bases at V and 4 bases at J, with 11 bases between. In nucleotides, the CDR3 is TGTGCCAGCAGCAAACGGGGTCTTAATGAAAAACTGTTTTTT. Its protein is CASSKRGLNEKLFF.

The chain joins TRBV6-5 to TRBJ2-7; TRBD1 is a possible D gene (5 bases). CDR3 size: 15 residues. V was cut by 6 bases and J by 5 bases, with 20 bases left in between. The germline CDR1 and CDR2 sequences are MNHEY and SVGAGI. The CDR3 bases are TGTGCCAGCAGCCCAGGTGATGGGGCCTCGAACGAGCAGTACTTC. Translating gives CASSPGDGASNEQYF.

CDR3 sequence (DNA): TGTGCCAGCAGTTACCGCGGGAGATACACCGGGGAGCTGTTTTTT. It yields the protein CASSYRGRYTGELFF. V and J are TRBV28 and TRBJ2-2; 7 bases are a match to TRBD2. CDR1 is MDHEN, CDR2 SYDVKM, per germline. Trimming cost V 4 bases and J 3 bases; bases outside gene matches: 5. The CDR3 has 15 amino acids.

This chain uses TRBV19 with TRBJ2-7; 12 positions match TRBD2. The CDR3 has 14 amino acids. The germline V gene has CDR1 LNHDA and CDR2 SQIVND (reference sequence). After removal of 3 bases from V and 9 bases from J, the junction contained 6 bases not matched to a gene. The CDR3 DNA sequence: TGTGCCAGTAGTATTGGACTAGCGGGAAACGCGCAGTACTTC. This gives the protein CASSIGLAGNAQYF.

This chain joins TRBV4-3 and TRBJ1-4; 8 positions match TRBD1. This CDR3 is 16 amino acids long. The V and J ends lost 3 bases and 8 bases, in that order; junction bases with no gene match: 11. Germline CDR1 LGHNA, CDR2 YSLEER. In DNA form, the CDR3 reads TGCGCCAGCAGCCAGGCCAACGGACAGGGTGTGGAAAAACTGTTTTTT. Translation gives CASSQANGQGVEKLFF.

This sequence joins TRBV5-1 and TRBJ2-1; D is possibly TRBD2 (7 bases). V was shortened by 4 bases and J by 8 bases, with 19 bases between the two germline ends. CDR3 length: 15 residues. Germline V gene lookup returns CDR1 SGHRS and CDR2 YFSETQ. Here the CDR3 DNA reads TGCGCCAGCAGCCACGGACTAGAGGGGGGTCATGAGCAGTTCTTC. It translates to CASSHGLEGGHEQFF.

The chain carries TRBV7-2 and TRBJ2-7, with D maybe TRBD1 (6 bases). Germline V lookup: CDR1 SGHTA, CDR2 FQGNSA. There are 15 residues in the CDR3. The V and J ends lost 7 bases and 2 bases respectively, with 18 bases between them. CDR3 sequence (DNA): TGTGCCAGCACCCCGCCGGGACATCAGGCCTACGAGCAGTACTTC. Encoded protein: CASTPPGHQAYEQYF.